This entry lists 18 T cell receptor beta chains sequenced from one sample in a study of blood T cells in healthy people across ages. Through a sample-barcoded 5' primer and a J-beta primer mix, a second PCR was run for roughly 7 to 11 cycles. Each CDR3 protein is one row after TCRdb ran MiXCR on the 5' RACE reads. The sample has 1.5 million to 2 million distinct CDR3 sequences, just under 50% seen once. What was sequenced was blood. The source is a woman aged 40 to 50 in good health.

As concerns this clonotype: The junction and the germline gene differ at one end; a read error may be behind it. J is TRBJ2-7 and V is TRBV6-2 or TRBV6-3; 7 nucleotides agree with TRBD2. Germline loops: CDR1 MNHEY, CDR2 SVGEGT. The CDR3 loop spans 17 amino acids. CDR3 residues: CASSYSRGAGIAYGQYF. In DNA, the CDR3 is TGTGCCAGCAGTTACTCCCGGGGAGCGGGGATTGCCTACGGGCAGTACTTC.

This clonotype was counted a few times. The chain is built from TRBV28 and TRBJ2-4; 9 bases match TRBD1. The J call may be mistaken, given a closer DNA end match to TRBJ2-7. This CDR3 has 15 residues. From germline, CDR1 is MDHEN and CDR2 SYDVKM. The CDR3 sequence: CASRSRGQGIYEQYF. CDR3 bases: TGTGCCAGCAGGTCCCGGGGACAGGGTATCTACGAGCAGTACTTC.

The V gene is TRBV7-9, the J gene TRBJ1-2; possible D gene TRBD1, 6 bases. The CDR3 is made up of 15 amino acids. Looked up from germline, CDR1 is SEHNR and CDR2 is FQNEAQ (reference sequence). With 1 base removed from V and 2 bases from J, the gap between germline ends came to 11 bases. The CDR3 reads CASSLDRAENYGYTF. The CDR3 bases are TGTGCCAGCAGCTTAGACAGGGCGGAGAACTATGGCTACACCTTC.

This clonotype has a handful of counts. J is TRBJ2-1 and V is TRBV18; 14 bases are shared with TRBD2. This CDR3 spans 16 amino acids. CDR1 is KGHSH, CDR2 LQKENI, per germline. J gave up 10 bases and V 3 bases, and 8 bases lay outside the gene matches. The CDR3 sequence is CASSPGLAGGLWEQFF. The DNA for the CDR3 is TGTGCCAGCTCACCCGGACTAGCGGGGGGCCTGTGGGAGCAGTTCTTC.

In its sample, this clonotype was seen a few times. The V call is TRBV21-1, the J call TRBJ2-1; the DNA was not used to check the table's D call, TRBD1. TRBV21-1 is classified as a pseudogene. The CDR3 covers 17 residues. The chain's CDR3 is CASSKARGTGAGNEQFF. The CDR3 bases are TGTGCCAGCAGCAAAGCGCGGGGGACAGGGGCGGGCAATGAGCAGTTCTTC.

The V gene is TRBV7-2, the J gene TRBJ2-3, with 11 bases fitting TRBD2. Looked up from germline, CDR1 is SGHTA and CDR2 is FQGNSA. The length of the CDR3 is 17 residues. J was trimmed by 2 bases and V by 2 bases; bases with no gene match: 6. CDR3 coding DNA: TGTGCCAGCAGCTTACATTTAGCGGGGGGGATCACAGATACGCAGTATTTT. Its protein product is CASSLHLAGGITDTQYF.

V is TRBV28 and J is TRBJ1-6, with D perhaps TRBD1 (6 bases). CDR1 and CDR2 (germline): MDHEN, SYDVKM. The ends were cut back, 1 base at V and 7 bases at J, with 11 bases in the middle. CDR3 length equals 15 residues. The DNA of the CDR3 is TGTGCCAGCAGTTTATCAGGGGCGCCCAATTCACCCCTCCACTTT. This codes for CASSLSGAPNSPLHF.

The chain couples TRBV6-2 or TRBV6-3 to TRBJ2-5; D is ambiguous. The CDR3 has 12 residues. CDR1 and CDR2 from the germline V gene are MNHEY and SVGEGT. The germline V and J ends were trimmed by 7 bases and 2 bases, with 8 bases remaining between them. CDR3 nucleotide sequence: TGTGCCAGCAACCAGACTCAAGAGACCCAGTACTTC. Protein product: CASNQTQETQYF.

The genes are TRBV7-9 and TRBJ2-4, with 8 bases identical to TRBD2. The closer fit of TRBJ2-7 to the DNA end suggests the J call may be wrong. The CDR3 sequence is 14 residues long. Germline V lookup: CDR1 SEHNR, CDR2 FQNEAQ (reference sequence). The CDR3 loop reads CASSLARGGCEQYF. The CDR3 nucleotides are TGTGCCAGCAGCTTAGCCCGGGGGGGCTGCGAGCAGTACTTC.

This clonotype has only a few counts. The chain recombines TRBV4-3 with TRBJ1-2; unclear D gene. The CDR3 covers 17 residues. Germline-derived CDR1 and CDR2 are LGHNA and YSLEER. The V and J ends lost 0 bases and 2 bases respectively, with 16 bases between them. Here the CDR3 DNA reads TGCGCCAGCAGCCAAGAAGAAGGGCTGCTATACAACTATGGCTACACCTTC. It codes for CASSQEEGLLYNYGYTF.

This clonotype was picked up a small number of times. This chain connects TRBV7-9 to TRBJ1-2; no firm D call. Trimming left V 5 bases short and J 3 bases short, with 13 bases between. The CDR3 is 14 residues long. Germline V gene sequence: CDR1 SEHNR, CDR2 FQNEAQ (reference sequence). The CDR3 loop is CASSVGRNDYGYTF. Written as DNA, the CDR3 is TGTGCCAGCAGCGTAGGACGGAACGACTATGGCTACACCTTC.

J is TRBJ1-5 and V is TRBV21-1. TRBV21-1 constitutes a pseudogene. The CDR3 has 15 residues. In nucleotides, the CDR3 is TGTGCCAGCAGCAAAGGGGCACAGCTCAATCAGCCCCAGCATTTT. Its translation: CASSKGAQLNQPQHF.

The chain links TRBV24-1 to TRBJ2-1, with 7 bases matching TRBD1. Per the germline V gene, CDR1 is KGHDR and CDR2 is SFDVKD. The CDR3 totals 15 residues. J gave up 7 bases and V 5 bases, and 10 bases lay outside the gene matches. The CDR3 sequence: CATSAARGQLNEQFF. As DNA, the CDR3 is TGTGCCACCAGTGCCGCAAGGGGACAGTTAAATGAGCAGTTCTTC.

The chain links TRBV29-1 to TRBJ2-3; D perhaps matches TRBD1 (6 bases). V lost 6 bases and J lost 0, with 13 bases in between. The V gene's germline CDR1 is SQVTM and CDR2 ANQGSEA. The CDR3 is made up of 14 amino acids. CDR3: CSVGQKTSTDTQYF. DNA of the CDR3: TGCAGCGTAGGACAGAAAACTAGCACAGATACGCAGTATTTT.

This clonotype was detected ten times or more. This rearrangement joins TRBV7-2 to TRBJ2-5; D possibly matches TRBD1 or TRBD2 (6 bases each). V was shortened by 3 bases and J by 3 bases, with 11 bases between the two germline ends. CDR3 size: 14 residues. Germline loops: CDR1 SGHTA, CDR2 FQGNSA. The CDR3 bases are TGTGCCAGCAGCTTTGGGGGGCCAAAAGAGACCCAGTACTTC. Translation gives CASSFGGPKETQYF.

V gene TRBV6-2 or TRBV6-3 combines with J gene TRBJ2-3; possible D gene TRBD1, 6 bases. V lost 6 bases, J lost 6 bases, and 16 bases lay in between. Germline V CDR1 and CDR2: MNHEY, SVGEGT. This CDR3 has 14 amino acids. CDR3 sequence: CASRFTGKGDTQYF. DNA of the CDR3: TGTGCCAGCAGATTCACAGGGAAGGGGGATACGCAGTATTTT.

This sequence joins TRBV20-1 and TRBJ2-3, with 8 bases matching TRBD1. CDR1 DFQATT and CDR2 SNEGSKA come from the germline V gene (reference sequence). CDR3 size: 17 residues. The V gene end was trimmed by 0 bases and the J gene end by 0 bases; junction bases not matched to a gene: 8. The CDR3 coding sequence is TGCAGTGCTAGAGACTTCCGGGACAGGATTAGCACAGATACGCAGTATTTT. This gives the protein CSARDFRDRISTDTQYF.

The gene calls are TRBV10-3 and TRBJ2-7, with D perhaps TRBD1 (6 bases). Trimming pared 8 bases from V and 2 bases from J, leaving 13 bases between. The CDR3 is made up of 13 amino acids. The germline V gene encodes CDR1 ENHRY and CDR2 SYGVKD. CDR3 nucleotides: TGTGCCATCGGTAGAGGACAGCCCTACGAGCAGTACTTC. Encoded protein: CAIGRGQPYEQYF.